The entry that follows covers one T cell receptor beta chain sequence. The antigen this receptor binds is unknown. Qualities for individual bases were not recorded, and no much larger clone is one base off. Other DNA sequences from this sample encode an identical CDR3 as well. Libraries came from the immunoSEQ multiplex PCR assay. Primary melanoma tumor tissue underwent high-throughput sequencing of the T-cell receptor beta chain. In the authors' own workflow: Among the repertoire analyses were the distribution of insertions and deletions and the sharing of TCRB CDR3 between samples. The predictive value of the T-cell fraction was ranked against histopathological variables by a gradient-boosted model. TCRdb retrieved this table from immuneACCESS and kept in-frame rearrangements only. Not all clones are present; in checked studies, unresolved V genes account for under half, and no reason is known for the remainder. Clone size and the V and J calls come from that table; the DNA yielded D and trimming. Recorded for this sample are over a thousand clones; 77% of them occurred a single time. Under 30% of the sample is held by the ten biggest clonotypes.

CDR1 and CDR2 are drawn from the germline V gene (reference sequence): LNHDA, SQIVND. Trimming removed 5 bases from V and 4 bases from J, leaving 6 bases between the germline ends. The CDR3 covers 12 residues, taking in both the cysteine and the phenylalanine. CDR3 DNA is the only sequence kept; it has 36 bases, read in frame from the first base. The data originate from a study of primary melanoma T cells and metastatic recurrence (dated by TCRdb to about 2020). For context, the study as a whole: The cohort consisted of approximately 200 primary melanomas of stage T2 to T4, each more than 1 mm thick. Whether T-cell fraction and T-cell repertoire clonality in primary melanoma tumors predicted patient outcome was tested in the study. Histopathological grading of tumor-infiltrating lymphocytes served as the comparison point for the T-cell fraction derived from sequencing. The T-cell fraction measured by TCR beta sequencing was compared against progression-free survival as the clinical outcome. Summary of the overall study and its limitations: The authors framed an effective T-cell-mediated antitumor response in primary melanoma only as a suggestion, not a demonstrated mechanism. The tumor T-cell fraction reportedly predicted progression-free survival independently of thickness, ulceration, mitotic rate and age. A T-cell fraction greater than 20% appeared to be protective whatever the ulceration status, mitotic rate or nodal disease. Compared with adding any other histopathological variable to tumor thickness, adding T-cell fraction reportedly produced a bigger improvement in progression-free survival prediction.

The primary melanoma of each patient had been surgically resected and was considered potentially curable but at risk of metastatic recurrence. Material for sequencing was melanoma tumor tissue. The sequence derives from a human donor with melanoma. The chain was built from TRBV19 and TRBJ1-5, with no confident D gene call. The DNA sequence is as follows: TGTGCCAGTAGTCTACGGAATCAGCCCCAGCATTTT. Its coded protein is CASSLRNQPQHF.